This entry features one T cell receptor (beta chain) sequence. Its antigen is not identified. These data belong to a study of siplizumab effects on memory and regulatory T cells. Per germline, CDR1 SGHRS and CDR2 YFSETQ. The CDR3 has 16 residues. V was trimmed by 2 bases and J by 0 bases, leaving 12 bases between them. The table came from immunoSEQ multiplex PCR; TCRdb's copy has only in-frame clones and leaves some out. The table lists about 97,000 clones, 80% to 95% of them singletons. Study conclusions and caveats: An assignable phenotype, naive or memory, was missing from roughly 86-96% of proliferating CD4+ or CD8+ clones.

Sequenced material: CD4+ T cells sorted from blood. The sequence came from a human donor in good health. The rearrangement links TRBV5-1 to TRBJ2-1; possible D gene TRBD1, 7 bases. The CDR3 sequence: CASSLTRGASYNEQFF. CDR3 DNA: TGCGCCAGCAGCTTAACCAGGGGGGCCTCCTACAATGAGCAGTTCTTC.